The source of this T cell receptor (beta chain) is a study of T cell responses to AZD1222 COVID-19 vaccine (dated by TCRdb to about 2021). Study-level background: Because spike-specific TCR depth and breadth did not differ between the two schedules, AZD1222 recipients who got a second dose at roughly 4 weeks were pooled with those who got a second dose at roughly 12 weeks. A total of approximately 250 trial participants underwent TCR sequencing, of whom some 200 had received two doses of AZD1222 and about 26 had received two doses of the MenACWY control vaccine. Trial participants were enrolled into age subgroups of 18-55, 56-69 and 70-plus years, which contained about 160, 30 and 59 TCR-sequenced participants, respectively. Study-level results and caveats: The whole spike protein was spanned by vaccine-associated CD4 TCRs, and dominant responses were seen in regions 160-218 and 743-854. Reportedly, almost half of the unique spike-specific TCRs recognized epitopes lying outside the regions that are mutated in the B.1.351 and B.1.1.7 variants. Only six AZD1222 recipients were SARS-CoV-2 seropositive at baseline, limiting conclusions about previously exposed vaccinees. Because no samples from the day 14 peak response were available, repertoires could be characterized only after the peak T cell response. The 56-69-year group was small, and its depth increase did not reach significance, likely because of low power. Participants were mostly white British, with more females than males. The authors suggested clonal diversity may have been underestimated. After two AZD1222 doses, spike-specific TCR breadth and depth were significantly higher than at day 0 and than in MenACWY recipients.

Turning to this clone: Its antigen has not been determined. No base qualities exist here, and no much larger clone lies one base off it.

V loses 3 bases of germline sequence and J loses 0 bases, and the interval between the two ends is 16 bases. CDR1 and CDR2 were assigned from the germline V gene as SGHRS and YFSETQ. From the cysteine through the phenylalanine, the CDR3 covers 17 amino acids. The entry retains the CDR3 DNA only, 51 bases that are in frame from base 1. The CDR3 regions of human TCRbeta chains were analyzed by immunosequencing. The study's processing was this. Repertoire TCRs were checked for matches against a reference library of SARS-CoV-2-specific TCRs that had been generated using the MIRA antigen-specificity platform. Breadth meant the fraction of unique TCRs that were SARS-CoV-2-associated, whereas depth meant the fraction of total T cells that were SARS-CoV-2-associated. Each spike-specific TCR was assigned to its reactive spike region and to a CD4 or CD8 class using the MIRA data. Log10-transformed breadth and depth values were compared by one-way ANOVA with Sidak's multiple comparisons tests. TCRdb mirrors the immuneACCESS table, restricted to in-frame sequences. Some clones are absent from its copies; in checked studies, under half trace to an unresolved V gene, and the reason for the others is unknown. That table furnishes V, J and clone size, whereas the DNA furnished D and trimming. The sample table lists fewer than 85,000 clones, around 88% of them with a count of one. Less than 20% of the sample is held by the ten biggest clonotypes.

The meaning of the sample's time point label: baseline before first vaccination. The vaccinee samples were drawn from two UK trials, COV001 and COV002, one of which was a single-blind randomized controlled phase 2/3 trial testing AZD1222 (ChAdOx1 nCoV-19) in healthy adults. For TCRbeta chain sequencing, PBMC samples were collected from trial participants at day 0 and at day 28 after the second dose. This receptor chain uses TRBV5-1 and TRBJ2-1, with the D gene not confidently named. The sequences come from peripheral blood, collected on day 0 of AZD1222 vaccination. This receptor was identified in an adult in good health. The CDR3 protein sequence reads: CASSYNTMSSSYNEQFF. The nucleotides read TGCGCCAGCAGCTATAACACGATGTCTAGCTCCTACAATGAGCAGTTCTTC. Supplemented by the reference TRBV5-1 and TRBJ2-1 proteins around the CDR3, the complete variable domain is KAGVTQTPRYLIKTRGQQVTLSCSPISGHRSVSWYQQTPGQGLQFLFEYFSETQRNKGNFPGRFSGRQFSNSRSEMNVSTLELGDSALYLCASSYNTMSSSYNEQFFGPGTRLTVL.